Presented here are 7 T cell receptor beta chains from one specimen sequenced in a study of blood T cell repertoires in COVID-19. Some clones are missing from TCRdb's copy, which holds only in-frame ones; the method was immunoSEQ multiplex PCR. The sample includes 170,000 or so clones, roughly 78% of them seen just once. Sequenced material: peripheral blood. The source of these receptors is a man between 65 and 85 years old with active or convalescent COVID-19.

The rearrangement joins TRBV10-2 to TRBJ1-5; TRBD1 matches 11 bases. With V trimmed by 10 bases and J by 5 bases, 7 bases remained unmatched. The CDR3 is 14 residues long. Germline CDR1 is WSHSY and CDR2 is SAAADI. The DNA of the CDR3 is TGCGCCACCTCCGGGACAGGGGGAGATCAGCCCCAGCATTTT. Translation: CATSGTGGDQPQHF.

This clone was observed a handful of times. The chain joins TRBV7-2 to TRBJ2-7; the match to TRBD2 covers 15 bases. Germline trimming cut 5 bases from V and 3 bases from J; bases unmatched to any gene: 2. This CDR3 is built from 15 residues. Germline loops: CDR1 SGHTA, CDR2 FQGNSA. The CDR3 reads CASSGTSGRSYEQYF. The CDR3 nucleotides read TGTGCCAGCAGCGGGACTAGCGGGAGGAGCTACGAGCAGTACTTC.

This clone was observed a few times. The rearrangement joins TRBV7-2 to TRBJ2-1, with D tentatively TRBD2 (6 bases). Per germline, CDR1 SGHTA and CDR2 FQGNSA. Between the trimmed V and J ends, which lost 1 base and 8 bases, there was a span of 12 bases. The CDR3 sequence is 14 residues long. CDR3 coding DNA: TGTGCCAGCAGCTTAGGGACTACCTGGGATGAGCAGTTCTTC. Amino acids: CASSLGTTWDEQFF.

V usage is TRBV7-8 and J usage is TRBJ2-1, with a possible D match to TRBD2 (6 bases). Germline-derived CDR1 and CDR2 are SGHVS and FQNEAQ. V shed 7 bases and J shed 0 bases, with 16 bases lying between them. There are 16 residues in the CDR3. The CDR3 DNA reads as TGTGCCAGCATCCGTGGGGGGAAGAGCTCCTACAATGAGCAGTTCTTC. Translating it yields CASIRGGKSSYNEQFF.

This clone was observed a handful of times. The chain recombines TRBV10-1 with TRBJ2-1; 12 positions agree with TRBD2. This CDR3 contains 15 residues. CDR1 WNHNN and CDR2 SYGVQD come from the germline V gene (reference sequence). With V trimmed by 5 bases and J by 2 bases, 1 base remained unmatched. CDR3 DNA sequence: TGCGCCAGCAGTCTAGCGGGAGGGACCTACAATGAGCAGTTCTTC. Translated, it gives CASSLAGGTYNEQFF.

This clone was observed a handful of times. This chain joins TRBV5-1 and TRBJ2-1; 8 bases are shared with TRBD1. The CDR3 is made up of 15 amino acids. Unmatched junction bases numbered 8, after V lost 3 bases and J lost 6 bases. Germline CDR1 and CDR2: SGHRS and YFSETQ. The CDR3, as DNA: TGCGCCAGCAGCTGGACAGGGCTTTCTTTCAATGAGCAGTTCTTC. This codes for CASSWTGLSFNEQFF.

The gene calls are TRBV3-1 (or the pseudogene TRBV3-2) and TRBJ1-1; TRBD1 matches 7 bases. The CDR3 extends over 14 amino acids. Germline V gene sequence: CDR1 LGHDT, CDR2 YNNKEL (reference sequence). V trimming: 4 bases; J trimming: 7 bases; junction bases outside the gene matches: 9. The CDR3 DNA is TGTGCCAGCAGCCCCTTACAGGGGAGCGGTGAAGCTTTCTTT. It is translated as CASSPLQGSGEAFF.